This TCR beta chain is drawn from a study of technical replicates of blood from a handful of donors. Produced via immunoSEQ multiplex PCR; TCRdb's table is partial and in-frame only. This table has about 80,000 clones, 70% to 90% appearing once. The CDR3 contains 12 residues. Germline V lookup: CDR1 MGHRA, CDR2 YSYEKL. V lost 0 bases to trimming and J lost 6 bases, with 6 bases between them. This receptor was identified in a human donor in good health. The chain has TRBV4-1 and TRBJ2-7; D might be TRBD2 (6 bases). Specimen: T cells isolated from PBMCs. CDR3 sequence reads: CASSQDGGEQYF. The CDR3 region has the DNA TGCGCCAGCAGCCAAGACGGGGGCGAGCAGTACTTC.